This is a list of T cell receptor beta chains from one sample in a study of Ad26.COV2.S vaccination and SARS-CoV-2 variants. Produced via immunoSEQ multiplex PCR; TCRdb's table is partial and in-frame only. The table lists 350,000 to 450,000 clones, about 91% of them singletons. The material sequenced was peripheral blood, taken in a trial of Ad26.COV2.S vaccine versus placebo. These receptors all stem from a person between 18 and 59 years old who received the Ad26.COV2.S COVID-19 vaccine or a placebo. The CDR3 runs from the conserved cysteine through the conserved F or W. Fields, in order: clone size, D gene, CDR3 length, V gene, J gene, CDR3 DNA, CDR3 protein. D genes are given only for firm matches. Clone size is shown for a subset of rows, as once, few, many or a class of expanded clone.

>NA|NA|12|TRBV6-2/TRBV6-3|TRBJ2-2
TGTGCCAGCAGTTACCTCGACGGCCTCCGGTTTTTT
CASSYLDGLRFF
>NA|TRBD1|18|TRBV5-4|TRBJ2-2
TGTGCCAGCAGCTTGGGGGCAGGGGGCTTTTCTCTCTCCGGGGAGCTGTTTTTT
CASSLGAGGFSLSGELFF
>NA|NA|14|TRBV5-1|TRBJ1-1
TGCGCCAGCAGCTTGGCGCACCCGAACCCTGAAGCTTTCTTT
CASSLAHPNPEAFF
>NA|NA|16|TRBV7-9|TRBJ1-2
TGTGCCAGCAGCGACTACCGACAGGTGTTTAACTATGGCTACACCTTC
CASSDYRQVFNYGYTF
>NA|TRBD1|15|TRBV5-1|TRBJ2-1
TGCGCCAGCAGCTTGGCTCTGACAGGGTACAATGAGCAGTTCTTC
CASSLALTGYNEQFF
>NA|NA|12|TRBV3-1/TRBV3-2|TRBJ1-4
TGTGCCAGCAAGGGACCCAATGAAAAACTGTTTTTT
CASKGPNEKLFF
>NA|NA|15|TRBV18|TRBJ1-4
TGTGCCAGCTCACCTCTTGACGCAACTAATGAAAAACTGTTTTTT
CASSPLDATNEKLFF
>NA|NA|11|TRBV10-2|TRBJ2-1
TGCGCCAGCAGTGGCAGCCATGAGCAGTTCTTC
CASSGSHEQFF
>NA|TRBD2|14|TRBV7-6|TRBJ2-7
TGTGCCAGCAGCCCGGGGGGACTTTGGGTCGAGCAGTACTTC
CASSPGGLWVEQYF
>NA|NA|16|TRBV19|TRBJ1-1
TGTGCCAGTAGTATGGGACCCGGGACAATGAACACTGAAGCTTTCTTT
CASSMGPGTMNTEAFF
>NA|NA|13|TRBV30|TRBJ1-1
TGTGCCTGGAGTGTACTGCGAGCGGGGCCAGCTTTCTTT
CAWSVLRAGPAFF
>NA|NA|16|TRBV27|TRBJ1-2
TGTGCCAGCAGCCCCGCAGTTTGGGTCCCAGGCTCCGGCTACACCTTC
CASSPAVWVPGSGYTF
>NA|NA|13|TRBV30|TRBJ2-7
TGTGCCTGGAGTGTACAGCGCTCCTACGAGCAGTACTTC
CAWSVQRSYEQYF
>NA|TRBD1|13|TRBV19|TRBJ2-7
TGTGCCAGTAGTATTGGGGACAGCTACGAGCAGTACTTC
CASSIGDSYEQYF
>once|NA|12|TRBV28|TRBJ1-1
TGTGCCAGCAGTTGGGGGGTCACTGAAGCTTTCTTT
CASSWGVTEAFF
>NA|NA|15|TRBV6-5|TRBJ1-4
TGTGCCAGCAGTTACGACGGGAGAACTAATGAAAAACTGTTTTTT
CASSYDGRTNEKLFF
>NA|NA|13|TRBV19|TRBJ1-1
TGTGCCAGTAGTATAACACCGGACACTGAAGCTTTCTTT
CASSITPDTEAFF
>NA|NA|13|TRBV6-5|TRBJ1-1
TGTGCCAGCAGACACCCCATGAACACTGAAGCTTTCTTT
CASRHPMNTEAFF
>NA|NA|15|TRBV6-1|TRBJ1-3
TGTGCCAGCAGTGAATTCAGGGGCGGTGGAAACACCATATATTTT
CASSEFRGGGNTIYF
>few|NA|14|TRBV28|TRBJ1-5
TGTGCCACCCTCAAACCCCAGGGGACAAAGCCCCAGCATTTT
CATLKPQGTKPQHF
>NA|TRBD1|13|TRBV20-1|TRBJ2-5
TGCAGTGCTAGTCCGACAGGGAAAGAGACCCAGTACTTC
CSASPTGKETQYF
>NA|TRBD2|15|TRBV7-2|TRBJ2-2
TGTGCCAGCAGCTTGGGACTAGAGAAGACCGGGGAGCTGTTTTTT
CASSLGLEKTGELFF
>NA|NA|14|TRBV29-1|TRBJ2-3
TGCAGCGCGTCACAAAGCCCTAGCACAGATACGCAGTATTTT
CSASQSPSTDTQYF
>NA|NA|15|TRBV9|TRBJ2-1
TGTGCCAGCAGCGGGGACTTAGGGGATTACAATGAGCAGTTCTTC
CASSGDLGDYNEQFF
>NA|NA|15|TRBV3-1/TRBV3-2|TRBJ2-3
TGTGCCAGCAGCCAAGGAGGCCGGCTGGGAGATACGCAGTATTTT
CASSQGGRLGDTQYF
>NA|NA|13|TRBV19|TRBJ2-7
TGTGCCAGTAGTAGAGGACAAGCCTACGAGCAGTACTTC
CASSRGQAYEQYF
>NA|NA|14|TRBV4-2|TRBJ1-4
TGTGCCAGCAGCCAAGGGTCAACTAATGAAAAACTGTTTTTT
CASSQGSTNEKLFF
>NA|TRBD2|17|TRBV10-3|TRBJ2-2
TGTGCCATCAGTGAACCCCGGACTAGGCCCAAAACCGGGGAGCTGTTTTTT
CAISEPRTRPKTGELFF
>NA|NA|15|TRBV6-6|TRBJ2-1
TGTGCCAGCAGTTTATTAGGGAAGCCCTACAATGAGCAGTTCTTC
CASSLLGKPYNEQFF
>NA|TRBD1|15|TRBV10-1|TRBJ2-2
TGCGCCAGCAGCTCGGGACAGGGGATTTTCGGGGAGCTGTTTTTT
CASSSGQGIFGELFF
>NA|TRBD1|15|TRBV15|TRBJ1-2
TGTGCCACCAGCAGAGATATGGGACAGAGATATGGCTACACCTTC
CATSRDMGQRYGYTF
>NA|NA|17|TRBV4-1|TRBJ2-1
TGCGCCAGCAGCCAGGGCCCCCAGGGCTTCTCCTACAATGAGCAGTTCTTC
CASSQGPQGFSYNEQFF
>NA|NA|14|TRBV15|TRBJ1-1
TGTGCCACCAGCAGAACAGGTACGAACACTGAAGCTTTCTTT
CATSRTGTNTEAFF
>NA|NA|13|TRBV5-1|TRBJ1-1
TGCGCCAGCAGCTTGGTGGGTAGGGATGAAGCTTTCTTT
CASSLVGRDEAFF
>NA|NA|14|TRBV5-1|TRBJ2-7
TGCGCCAGCAGCCTAGGACCGACAACCTACGAGCAGTACTTC
CASSLGPTTYEQYF
>NA|NA|14|TRBV9|TRBJ1-3
TGTGCCAGCAGCCCCCGAAGGGCCGGAAACACCATATATTTT
CASSPRRAGNTIYF
>NA|NA|12|TRBV6-5|TRBJ1-1
TGTGCCAGCAGCGCCGATGGAACTGGAGCTTTCTTT
CASSADGTGAFF
>NA|TRBD1|13|TRBV6-1|TRBJ2-5
TGTGCCAGCAGTGCTGACAGGGTGCAGACCCAGTACTTC
CASSADRVQTQYF
>few|TRBD2|14|TRBV5-5|TRBJ2-7
TGTGCCAGCAGCGGGACTAGCACTACCTACGAGCAGTACTTC
CASSGTSTTYEQYF
>NA|NA|15|TRBV6-4|TRBJ1-6
TGTGCCAGCAGTGACTCCTCCAGGGATGGATCACCCCTCCACTTT
CASSDSSRDGSPLHF
>NA|TRBD1|15|TRBV14|TRBJ2-5
TGTGCCAGCAGCCTCCGACAGGGGATACAAGAGACCCAGTACTTC
CASSLRQGIQETQYF
>NA|NA|15|TRBV5-1|TRBJ1-4
TGCGCCAGCAGCTTGGAGTCCAGGGCCGGCGAAAAACTGTTTTTT
CASSLESRAGEKLFF
>once|NA|13|TRBV19|TRBJ2-5
TGTGCCAGTAGTATTGTTCTTCGAGAGACCCAGTACTTC
CASSIVLRETQYF
>NA|TRBD2|17|TRBV5-1|TRBJ2-2
TGCGCCAGCAGCTTGGCTAGCGGGAGTAGTCGGATCGGGGAGCTGTTTTTT
CASSLASGSSRIGELFF
>NA|TRBD2|14|TRBV7-2|TRBJ2-7
TGTGCCAGCAGCCCTGGACTAGCGGCCTACGAGCAGTACTTC
CASSPGLAAYEQYF
>NA|NA|11|TRBV20-1|TRBJ2-3
TGCAGTGCTTCTAAACCAGATACGCAGTATTTT
CSASKPDTQYF
>NA|TRBD2|14|TRBV27|TRBJ2-7
TGTGCCAGCAGTCCGACTAGCGGGAGCTACGAGCAGTACTTC
CASSPTSGSYEQYF
>NA|TRBD2|16|TRBV9|TRBJ2-1
TGTGCCAGCAGCCCGAGGACTAGCGGTGGGGGCAGTGAGCAGTTCTTC
CASSPRTSGGGSEQFF
>NA|NA|14|TRBV7-3|TRBJ2-2
TGTGCCAGCAGCTTAGACATGAACACCGGGGAGCTGTTTTTT
CASSLDMNTGELFF
>NA|NA|15|TRBV11-1|TRBJ2-3
TGTGCCAGCAGCTTACGAGGGGTATATACAGATACGCAGTATTTT
CASSLRGVYTDTQYF
>NA|NA|13|TRBV6-5|TRBJ1-1
TGTGCCAGCAGCATTCATGGGGGGAGCGAAGCTTTCTTT
CASSIHGGSEAFF